This TCR beta chain was sequenced in a study of blood T cell repertoires in COVID-19. Assay used: immunoSEQ multiplex PCR; TCRdb lists only in-frame clones, some missing. The table lists about 320,000 clones, around 89% of them singletons, with about 1.5% in the top ten. CDR1 is SNHLY and CDR2 is FYNNEI in the germline V gene. The CDR3 totals 14 residues. V shed 7 bases, J shed 3 bases, and the junction held 7 bases outside the gene matches. The sequenced sample was peripheral blood. The rearrangement joins TRBV2 to TRBJ2-5; 8 bases agree with TRBD2. The source of this sequence is a woman aged 25 to 45 with COVID-19, enrolled during active disease. CDR3 residues: CASTLLTSEETQYF. CDR3 coding DNA: TGTGCCAGCACCCTGTTGACTAGCGAAGAGACCCAGTACTTC.